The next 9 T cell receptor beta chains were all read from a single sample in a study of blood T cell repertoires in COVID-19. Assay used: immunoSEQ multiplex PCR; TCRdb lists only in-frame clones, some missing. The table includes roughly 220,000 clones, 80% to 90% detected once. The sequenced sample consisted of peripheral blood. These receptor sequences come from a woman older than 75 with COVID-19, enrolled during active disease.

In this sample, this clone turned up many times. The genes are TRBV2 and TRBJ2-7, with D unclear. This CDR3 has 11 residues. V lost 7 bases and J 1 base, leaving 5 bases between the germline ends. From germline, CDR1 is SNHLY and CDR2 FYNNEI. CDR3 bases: TGTGCCAGCAAAGAGTCCTACGAGCAGTACTTC. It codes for CASKESYEQYF. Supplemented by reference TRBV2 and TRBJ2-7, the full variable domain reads EPEVTQTPSHQVTQMGQEVILRCVPISNHLYFYWYRQILGQKVEFLVSFYNNEISEKSEIFDDQFSVERPDGSNFTLKIRSTKLEDSAMYFCASKESYEQYFGPGTRLTVT.

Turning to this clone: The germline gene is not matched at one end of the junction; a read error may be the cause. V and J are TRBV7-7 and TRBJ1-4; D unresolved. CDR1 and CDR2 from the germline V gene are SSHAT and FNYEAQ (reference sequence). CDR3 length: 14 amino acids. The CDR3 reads CASSESRTNEKLFF. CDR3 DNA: TGTGCTAGCAGCGAGAGTCGGACTAATGAAAAACTGTTTTTT.

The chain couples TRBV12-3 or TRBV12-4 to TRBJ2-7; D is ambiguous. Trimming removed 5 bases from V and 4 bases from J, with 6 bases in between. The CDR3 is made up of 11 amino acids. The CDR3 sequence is CASSPKYEQYF. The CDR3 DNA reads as TGTGCCAGCAGTCCAAAATACGAGCAGTACTTC.

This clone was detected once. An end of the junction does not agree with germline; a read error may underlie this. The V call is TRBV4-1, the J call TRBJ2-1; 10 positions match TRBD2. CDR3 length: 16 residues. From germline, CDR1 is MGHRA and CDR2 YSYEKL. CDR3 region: CASTQPTSGAYNEQFF. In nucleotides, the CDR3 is TGCGCCAGCACCCAACCTACTAGCGGGGCCTACAATGAGCAGTTCTTC.

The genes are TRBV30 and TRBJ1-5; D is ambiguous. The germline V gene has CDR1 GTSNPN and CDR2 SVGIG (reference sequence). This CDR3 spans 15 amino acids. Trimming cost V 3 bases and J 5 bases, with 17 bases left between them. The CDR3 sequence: CAWSLGGSGYQPQHF. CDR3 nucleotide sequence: TGTGCCTGGAGCCTTGGAGGGTCAGGATATCAGCCCCAGCATTTT. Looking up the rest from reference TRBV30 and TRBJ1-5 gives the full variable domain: SQTIHQWPATLVQPVGSPLSLECTVEGTSNPNLYWYRQAAGRGLQLLFYSVGIGQISSEVPQNLSASRPQDRQFILSSKKLLLSDSGFYLCAWSLGGSGYQPQHFGDGTRLSIL.

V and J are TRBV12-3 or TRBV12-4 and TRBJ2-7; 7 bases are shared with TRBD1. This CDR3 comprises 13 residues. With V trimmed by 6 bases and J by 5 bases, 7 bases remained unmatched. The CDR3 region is CASSLTGTNEQYF. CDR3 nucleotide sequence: TGTGCCAGCAGCCTGACAGGGACCAACGAGCAGTACTTC.

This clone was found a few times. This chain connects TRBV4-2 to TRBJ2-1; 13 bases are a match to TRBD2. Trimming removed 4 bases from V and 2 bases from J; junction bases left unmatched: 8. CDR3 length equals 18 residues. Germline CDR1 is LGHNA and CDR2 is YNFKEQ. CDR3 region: CASSRSKGTSGTYNEQFF. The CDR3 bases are TGTGCCAGCAGCCGGTCAAAAGGGACTAGCGGGACCTACAATGAGCAGTTCTTC.

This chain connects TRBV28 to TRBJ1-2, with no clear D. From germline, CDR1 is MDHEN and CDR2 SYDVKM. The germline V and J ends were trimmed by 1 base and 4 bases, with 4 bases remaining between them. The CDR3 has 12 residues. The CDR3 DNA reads TGTGCCAGCAGTTTATATCTCTATGGCTACACCTTC. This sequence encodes CASSLYLYGYTF.

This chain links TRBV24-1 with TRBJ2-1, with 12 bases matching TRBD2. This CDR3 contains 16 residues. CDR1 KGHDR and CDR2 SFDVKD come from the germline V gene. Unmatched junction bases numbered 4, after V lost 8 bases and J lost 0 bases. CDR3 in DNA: TGTGCCACCATGTCTAGCGGGAGGGCCTCCTACAATGAGCAGTTCTTC. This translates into CATMSSGRASYNEQFF.